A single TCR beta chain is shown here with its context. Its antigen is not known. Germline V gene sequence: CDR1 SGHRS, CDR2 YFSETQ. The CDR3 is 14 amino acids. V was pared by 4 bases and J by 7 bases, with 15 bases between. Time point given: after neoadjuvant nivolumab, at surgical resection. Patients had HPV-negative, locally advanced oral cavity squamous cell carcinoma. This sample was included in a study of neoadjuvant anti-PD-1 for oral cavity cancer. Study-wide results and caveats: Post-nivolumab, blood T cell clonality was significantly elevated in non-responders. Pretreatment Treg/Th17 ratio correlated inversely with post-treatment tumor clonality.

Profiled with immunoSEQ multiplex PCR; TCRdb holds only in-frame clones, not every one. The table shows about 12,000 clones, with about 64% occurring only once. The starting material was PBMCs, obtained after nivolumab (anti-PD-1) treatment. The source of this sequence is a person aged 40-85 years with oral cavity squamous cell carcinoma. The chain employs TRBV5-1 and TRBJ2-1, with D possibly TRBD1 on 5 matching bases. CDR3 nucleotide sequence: TGCGCCAGCAGCCTCTCCGGACCAGGGAATGAGCAGTTCTTC. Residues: CASSLSGPGNEQFF.